The next 27 T cell receptor beta chains were all read from a single sample in a study of human T cells and chemical hapten exposure. The time point: patch test 1, 2 weeks after DPC sensitization. Treatment: therapeutic diphenylcyclopropenone sensitization with weekly scalp DPC. TCRdb recomputed calls from the RACE reads with MiXCR, one row per CDR3 protein. This table has about 100,000 distinct CDR3 sequences, roughly a tenth appearing once. The sequencing used whole blood, collected in connection with sensitization to the hapten diphenylcyclopropenone (DPC). These receptors all stem from a man aged 35 to 55 with alopecia areata. Some clones in this sample may be carry-over from other donors' samples.

This clonotype was observed a few times. This chain connects TRBV2 to TRBJ2-7; TRBD1 might be the D (5 bases). There are 13 residues in the CDR3. Germline V lookup: CDR1 SNHLY, CDR2 FYNNEI. The germline V and J ends were trimmed by 4 bases and 2 bases, with 9 bases remaining between them. CDR3 bases: TGTGCCAGCAGTGGGCAGGGCGCCTACGAGCAGTACTTC. Its protein is CASSGQGAYEQYF.

This clonotype was observed many times. Written as DNA, the CDR3 is TGTGCCAGCAGCCCCACTAGCACAGATACGCAGTATTTT. This gives the protein CASSPTSTDTQYF. This chain uses TRBV11-3 with TRBJ2-3; unclear D gene. The CDR3 is 13 residues long. The V gene's germline CDR1 is SGHNT and CDR2 YENEEA. Deletions cut 5 bases from V and 0 bases from J, with 6 bases between.

The sample holds many counts of this clonotype. The chain uses TRBV5-1 and TRBJ1-4; 8 bases line up with TRBD1. The CDR3 contains 14 residues. The trim removed 2 bases at V and 7 bases at J, leaving 4 bases unmatched. Germline CDR1 is SGHRS and CDR2 is YFSETQ. CDR3 sequence (DNA): TGCGCCAGCAGCTTACAGGGGGACGGTGAAAAACTGTTTTTT. Translating gives CASSLQGDGEKLFF.

About this clonotype itself: A junction boundary mismatches the germline segment, possibly from a read error. The chain employs TRBV6-5 and TRBJ1-1; D remains ambiguous. The CDR3 length is 15 residues. CDR1 is MNHEY and CDR2 is SVGAGI in the germline V gene. CDR3 sequence (DNA): TGTGCCAGCAGTAACTCGCTCGTGTTGAACACTGAAGCTTTCTTT. Translated: CASSNSLVLNTEAFF.

This clonotype has just a few counts. CDR3 in amino acids: CASRRGPRRDSRKEVSGNTIYF. The DNA of the CDR3 is TGTGCCAGCAGGCGGGGGCCCAGACGGGACAGTCGAAAAGAAGTCTCTGGAAACACCATATATTTT. The V gene is TRBV21-1, the J gene TRBJ1-3; the table's TRBD1 call for D was not verified on the DNA. TRBV21-1 has pseudogene status. The CDR3 is 22 amino acids.

This clonotype was found a few times. This sequence joins TRBV10-3 and TRBJ2-3; TRBD1 is a possible D gene (6 bases). V dropped 4 bases and J dropped 4 bases, with 9 bases sitting between them. The V gene's germline CDR1 is ENHRY and CDR2 SYGVKD. The CDR3 contains 13 residues. CDR3 nucleotides: TGTGCCATCAGTGCGGCAGGGGCAGATACGCAGTATTTT. This codes for CAISAAGADTQYF.

This clonotype occurred a few times. The chain combines TRBV20-1 with TRBJ2-3; 10 bases match TRBD1. Germline V gives CDR1 DFQATT, CDR2 SNEGSKA (reference sequence). V was clipped by 4 bases and J by 4 bases; unmatched bases: 2. CDR3 size: 13 residues. CDR3 amino acids: CSATDRGADTQYF. CDR3 nucleotides: TGCAGTGCTACGGACAGGGGGGCAGATACGCAGTATTTT.

Ten or more counts support this clonotype. The rearrangement links TRBV4-3 to TRBJ1-1; 8 bases align to TRBD1. Germline V gives CDR1 LGHNA, CDR2 YSLEER. The junction had 1 base not matched to a gene; V was cut back by 0 bases and J by 1 base. The CDR3 has 15 amino acids. The chain's CDR3 is CASSQEGQANTEAFF. The CDR3 nucleotides read TGCGCCAGCAGCCAAGAGGGACAGGCGAACACTGAAGCTTTCTTT.

This clonotype appeared many times. The chain carries TRBV4-1 and TRBJ2-3; D possibly matches TRBD1 or TRBD2 (5 bases each). V was trimmed by 0 bases and J by 10 bases, leaving 17 bases between them. Germline CDR1 and CDR2: MGHRA and YSYEKL. The CDR3 runs to 15 residues. CDR3 sequence reads: CASSQDRVLGVAQYF. Written as DNA, the CDR3 is TGCGCCAGCAGCCAAGATCGGGTACTGGGGGTGGCGCAGTATTTT.

This clonotype was detected only a few times. V usage is TRBV12-3 or TRBV12-4 and J usage is TRBJ2-1; 7 nucleotides match TRBD1. This CDR3 region has 14 residues. Unmatched junction bases numbered 10, after V lost 6 bases and J lost 8 bases. The CDR3 sequence: CASRRDSARDEQFF. The DNA for the CDR3 is TGTGCCAGCAGACGGGACAGTGCACGGGATGAGCAGTTCTTC.

This clonotype was counted only a few times. CDR3 protein: CASSVTGPYNSPLHF. The CDR3 DNA reads as TGTGCCAGCAGCGTGACAGGGCCTTATAATTCACCCCTCCACTTT. The genes are TRBV7-2 and TRBJ1-6; 7 bases align to TRBD1. CDR1 is SGHTA, CDR2 FQGNSA, per germline. The CDR3 extends over 15 amino acids. J was trimmed by 4 bases and V by 5 bases; bases with no gene match: 5.

Comment on this clonotype: One junction end does not reproduce the germline sequence, and a read error may be involved. This chain connects TRBV3-1 to TRBJ2-1; 7 bases line up with TRBD2. The CDR3 has 16 amino acids. CDR1 is LGHDT, CDR2 YNNKEL, per germline (reference sequence). As DNA, the CDR3 is TGTGCCAGCAGCCAAGTAGCGGGTATCTCCTACAATGAGCGGTTCTTC. Encoded protein: CASSQVAGISYNERFF.

This clonotype has a count of ten or more. This chain links TRBV4-3 with TRBJ1-1, with no clear D. This CDR3 comprises 17 residues. The V end lost 2 bases, the J end lost 1 base, and 17 bases lay between the germline ends. CDR1 and CDR2 (germline): LGHNA, YSLEER. As DNA, the CDR3 is TGCGCCAGCAGCCAATCCACAAGAGGGTTTTCGAACACTGAAGCTTTCTTT. It is translated as CASSQSTRGFSNTEAFF.

The chain couples TRBV6-2 or TRBV6-3 to TRBJ2-7; D not certain. This CDR3 contains 13 residues. The ends were cut back, 2 bases at V and 1 base at J, with 6 bases in the middle. Germline CDR1 MNHEY, CDR2 SVGEGT. CDR3 coding DNA: TGTGCCAGCAGTTACCCAGGATCCTACGAGCAGTACTTC. Its protein product is CASSYPGSYEQYF.

J is TRBJ2-1 and V is TRBV7-2; 8 bases match TRBD2. Germline loops: CDR1 SGHTA, CDR2 FQGNSA. The CDR3 is 16 amino acids. With V trimmed by 1 base and J by 4 bases, 6 bases remained unmatched. The DNA for the CDR3 is TGTGCCAGCAGCTTAGGAAGCGGGAGATATTACAATGAGCAGTTCTTC. Translating gives CASSLGSGRYYNEQFF.

The rearrangement joins TRBV9 to TRBJ2-3; 9 bases are a match to TRBD2. V dropped 3 bases and J dropped 1; count of bases not matched to a gene: 3. The length of the CDR3 is 15 residues. Germline V gene lookup returns CDR1 SGDLS and CDR2 YYNGEE. The CDR3 loop is CASSAIAGGTDTQYF. The CDR3 bases are TGTGCCAGCAGCGCTATAGCGGGAGGCACAGATACGCAGTATTTT.

This clonotype has ten or more counts. J is TRBJ2-3 and V is TRBV29-1; 7 bases map to TRBD2. Germline loops: CDR1 SQVTM, CDR2 ANQGSEA. The V gene end was trimmed by 4 bases and the J gene end by 6 bases; junction bases not matched to a gene: 1. CDR3 length: 11 amino acids. The CDR3 DNA reads as TGCAGCGTTGGGGAGGGCGATACGCAGTATTTT. This translates into CSVGEGDTQYF.

There are many counts of this clonotype. The rearrangement links TRBV5-1 to TRBJ1-1; perhaps TRBD1 as D (5 bases). CDR3 size: 14 residues. Germline V lookup: CDR1 SGHRS, CDR2 YFSETQ. V shed 4 bases and J shed 5 bases, with 15 bases lying between them. The DNA for the CDR3 is TGCGCCAGCAGCACCCGGGACGGAGGGACTGAAGCTTTCTTT. Its translation: CASSTRDGGTEAFF.

This clonotype was picked up many times. The rearrangement links TRBV4-2 to TRBJ2-3; 8 bases line up with TRBD2. The CDR3 loop spans 15 amino acids. Germline V lookup: CDR1 LGHNA, CDR2 YNFKEQ. The trim removed 0 bases at V and 4 bases at J, leaving 3 bases unmatched. The CDR3 sequence: CASSQELAGSDTQYF. The CDR3 DNA is TGTGCCAGCAGCCAAGAGCTAGCGGGCTCAGATACGCAGTATTTT.

This clonotype was counted between two and nine times. V gene TRBV28 combines with J gene TRBJ2-1; D is perhaps TRBD1 (6 bases). CDR3 length equals 14 residues. The germline CDR1 and CDR2 sequences are MDHEN and SYDVKM. V lost 2 bases and J 6 bases, leaving 11 bases between the germline ends. In DNA form, the CDR3 reads TGTGCCAGCAGTTTAGGACAGCGCCCCAATGAGCAGTTCTTC. Protein: CASSLGQRPNEQFF.

This clonotype was seen a handful of times. The rearrangement uses TRBV3-1 and TRBJ2-7; the match to TRBD2 covers 8 bases. The CDR3 consists of 14 residues. Unmatched junction bases numbered 5, after V lost 4 bases and J lost 3 bases. The V gene's germline CDR1 is LGHDT and CDR2 YNNKEL (reference sequence). The CDR3 DNA sequence: TGTGCCAGCAGCCTCCAAGGGACTAGCTACGAGCAGTACGTC. This sequence encodes CASSLQGTSYEQYV.

The table lists this clonotype with a few counts. This rearrangement joins TRBV9 to TRBJ2-3; 7 nucleotides agree with TRBD2. In germline, CDR1 is SGDLS, CDR2 YYNGEE. This CDR3 comprises 18 residues. V dropped 0 bases and J dropped 2; count of bases not matched to a gene: 12. The CDR3 loop is CASSVVAGDRFNTDTQYF. The CDR3, as DNA: TGTGCCAGCAGCGTAGTCGCGGGAGATAGATTCAACACAGATACGCAGTATTTT.

A few counts support this clonotype. V is TRBV25-1 and J is TRBJ2-5; D possibly corresponds to TRBD1 (7 bases). Germline-derived CDR1 and CDR2 are MGHDK and SYGVNS. Trimming stripped 4 bases from V and 4 bases from J, with 10 bases between. This CDR3 comprises 13 residues. Written as DNA, the CDR3 is TGTGCCAGCAGTGGTCAGGGGGGAGAGACCCAGTACTTC. Protein sequence: CASSGQGGETQYF.

The sample holds many counts of this clonotype. The J gene is TRBJ1-1, the V gene TRBV6-2 or TRBV6-3; D is undetermined. The CDR3 sequence is 12 residues long. The V end lost 2 bases, the J end lost 7 bases, and 8 bases lay between the germline ends. Germline V CDR1 and CDR2: MNHEY, SVGEGT. The CDR3 loop is CASSYRSGEAFF. The CDR3 nucleotides read TGTGCCAGCAGTTACAGGTCAGGTGAAGCTTTCTTT.

About this clonotype itself: A much larger clone lies one base from this, so it may be a read error. The V and J genes are TRBV5-8 and TRBJ1-1; the D gene is possibly TRBD1 (6 bases). With 10 bases removed from V and 3 bases from J, the gap between germline ends came to 16 bases. From germline, CDR1 is SGHTS and CDR2 YDEGEE. CDR3 length equals 13 residues. DNA for the CDR3: TGTGCCGGCATCCGGGGGGCGTACACTGAAGCTTTCTTT. Its protein is CAGIRGAYTEAFF.

This clonotype was counted only a few times. This chain joins TRBV12-3 or TRBV12-4 and TRBJ2-7, with TRBD1 matching 7 bases. The CDR3 totals 15 residues. The ends lost 3 bases at V and 4 bases at J; junction bases unmatched: 9. The CDR3 loop reads CASSFLGDRVYEQYV. Here the CDR3 DNA reads TGTGCCAGCAGTTTTCTGGGCGACAGGGTGTACGAGCAGTACGTC.

This chain uses TRBV11-3 with TRBJ1-1; D unresolved. This CDR3 contains 14 residues. Germline V gene data show CDR1 as SGHNT and CDR2 as YENEEA. The V gene lost 0 bases and the J gene lost 4 bases, with 9 bases spanning the gap. CDR3 coding DNA: TGTGCCAGCAGCTTAGATCGGAGAGGCACTGAAGCTTTCTTT. Protein product: CASSLDRRGTEAFF.